Listed below are T cell receptor beta chains from one sample, sequenced in a study of shared clonotypes between healthy human individuals. Clones were read by immunoSEQ multiplex PCR, and TCRdb kept only the in-frame ones, dropping some. The sample has around 2,000,000 clones, 95% seen once. Specimen: naive CD4+ T cells sorted from blood. The receptors here all came from a man between 18 and 35 years old in good health. Each CDR3 is given with its conserved first and last residue. D genes are given only for firm matches. Size is stated for part of the rows, as once, few or many counts, or as a class when the clone is expanded.

j_gene | d_gene | abundance | v_gene | CDR3nt | CDR3aa
TRBJ1-2 | TRBD1 | once | TRBV20-1 | TGCAGCTCCGACAGGGAGTATGGCTACACCTTC | CSSDREYGYTF
TRBJ1-1 | . | . | TRBV2 | TGTGCCAGCAGCCAGGGGAGGGTTGGGAACACTGAAGCTTTCTTT | CASSQGRVGNTEAFF
TRBJ2-2 | . | . | TRBV25-1 | TGTGCCAGCAGTGAATTCGCGAACACCGGGGAGCTGTTTTTT | CASSEFANTGELFF
TRBJ2-3 | . | . | TRBV2 | TGTGCCAGCAGTGAATTTGGGGCCAAAGATACGCAGTATTTT | CASSEFGAKDTQYF
TRBJ1-6 | TRBD1 | few | TRBV23-1 | TGCGCCAGCACAGGACAGGGCCGAGGGAGGAATTCACCCCTCCACTTT | CASTGQGRGRNSPLHF
TRBJ1-2 | . | . | TRBV7-9 | TGTGCCTACCAAACAATCTCGGGGGCAGGTGGCTACACCTTC | CAYQTISGAGGYTF
TRBJ2-3 | TRBD2 | . | TRBV6-6 | TGTGCCAGCAGTTACGGGACTAGCGGGAGTAGGACGCAGTATTTT | CASSYGTSGSRTQYF
TRBJ1-2 | . | . | TRBV5-6 | TGTGCCAGCAGCTTGGGCAGGGGCGCTAACTATGGCTACACCTTC | CASSLGRGANYGYTF
TRBJ2-1 | TRBD2 | . | TRBV4-1 | TGCGCCAGCCGTACTAGCGGACCCTACAATGAGCAGTTCTTC | CASRTSGPYNEQFF
TRBJ1-1 | . | . | TRBV7-2 | TGTGCCAGCAGCTTAGCGCGCTTAGTGAACACTGAAGCTTTCTTT | CASSLARLVNTEAFF
TRBJ2-5 | TRBD1 | . | TRBV7-2 | TGTGCCAGCAGCGCCGGGACAGGGGGCCGAGAGACCCAGTACTTC | CASSAGTGGRETQYF
TRBJ2-5 | . | . | TRBV6-5 | TGTGCCAGCAGTTACGGCACCCTCCAAGAGACCCAGTACTTC | CASSYGTLQETQYF
TRBJ1-3 | . | . | TRBV11-2 | TGTGCCAGCAGCTTAGAAGGGGGCTCTGGAAACACCATATATTTT | CASSLEGGSGNTIYF
TRBJ1-5 | . | . | TRBV6-1 | TGTGCCAGCAGTCCCGGAGATAGCAATCAGCCCCAGCATTTT | CASSPGDSNQPQHF
TRBJ2-6 | . | once | TRBV7-2 | TGTGCCAGCAGCTTAGATCGGAACTCTGGGGCCAACGTCCTGACTTTC | CASSLDRNSGANVLTF
TRBJ2-2 | . | . | TRBV29-1 | TGCAGCGTAACAAATCAGATGGGCGGGGAGCTGTTTTTT | CSVTNQMGGELFF
TRBJ2-5 | . | . | TRBV14 | TGTGCCAGCAGCCAAGATTGGCAGAGCCAAGAGACCCAGTACTTC | CASSQDWQSQETQYF
TRBJ1-2 | . | . | TRBV2 | TGTGCCAGCAGGGGGGTTAACTATGGCTACACCTTC | CASRGVNYGYTF
TRBJ1-3 | . | . | TRBV10-3 | TGTGCCATCAGTGCTGAGGGCAGGTACCGAAACACCATATATTTT | CAISAEGRYRNTIYF
TRBJ2-2 | TRBD1 | . | TRBV7-2 | TGTGCCAGCGGGGCGCGACAGGGGGCCGGGGAGCTGTTTTTT | CASGARQGAGELFF
TRBJ2-2 | TRBD2 | . | TRBV7-8 | TGTGCCAGCAGCTTAGAACTAGGGCTAGCGGGAGCCGGGGAGCTGTTTTTT | CASSLELGLAGAGELFF
TRBJ1-5 | . | . | TRBV7-9 | TGTGCCAGCAGCTACCAAGGGAATCAGCCCCAGCATTTT | CASSYQGNQPQHF
TRBJ1-6 | . | . | TRBV28 | TGTGCCAGTGTCCCGGGGGGACTTTCAAATTCACCCCTCCACTTT | CASVPGGLSNSPLHF
TRBJ2-1 | TRBD1 | . | TRBV11-2 | TGTGCCAGCAGCGCGGGACAGGTCTACAATGAGCAGTTCTTC | CASSAGQVYNEQFF
TRBJ1-3 | TRBD1 | . | TRBV13 | TGTGCCAGCAGCTCAGGACAGGGGGCTGACACCATATATTTT | CASSSGQGADTIYF
TRBJ1-4 | TRBD1 | . | TRBV2 | TGTGCCAGCAGCTTGGGACAGCTTAATGAAAAACTGTTTTTT | CASSLGQLNEKLFF
TRBJ2-2 | . | . | TRBV2 | TGTGCCAGCAGTGGGGGCAGGCAGTACGCGGAGCTGTTTTTT | CASSGGRQYAELFF
TRBJ1-5 | TRBD1 | . | TRBV11-2 | TGTGCCAGCAGCTTAGTGGGACAGAGGGGCAATCAGCCCCAGCATTTT | CASSLVGQRGNQPQHF
TRBJ2-2 | TRBD1 | . | TRBV11-3 | TGTGCCAGCAGCGGACCGACAGGGTCAGGGACCGGGGAGCTGTTTTTT | CASSGPTGSGTGELFF
TRBJ2-7 | TRBD1 | . | TRBV5-1 | TGCGCCAGCAGCTTGAGGGGGGACAGGACCAGCTCCTACGAGCAGTACTTC | CASSLRGDRTSSYEQYF
TRBJ2-5 | TRBD1 | . | TRBV2 | TGTGCCAGCAGTAGGGACAGGGAGACCCAGTACTTC | CASSRDRETQYF
TRBJ2-7 | . | . | TRBV5-4 | TGTGCCAGCAGCTCAGTCCCCTACGAGCAGTACTTC | CASSSVPYEQYF
TRBJ1-1 | . | . | TRBV29-1 | TGCAGCGTTGATACAGGACAGCGAACGAAAGCTTTCTTT | CSVDTGQRTKAFF
TRBJ2-7 | . | once | TRBV2 | TGTGCCAGCAGGCGGGACAGAGCCTACGAGCAGTACTTC | CASRRDRAYEQYF
TRBJ2-7 | TRBD1 | once | TRBV7-8 | TGTGCCAGCAGCTTAGAACTGGGGACAGCCTACGAGCAGTACTTC | CASSLELGTAYEQYF
TRBJ2-1 | . | . | TRBV4-2 | TGTGCCAGCACCTCAGGGAACTTTGAGCAGTTCTTC | CASTSGNFEQFF
TRBJ1-3 | . | . | TRBV30 | TGTGCCTGGACGGCCGGCTCTGGAAACACCATATATTTT | CAWTAGSGNTIYF
TRBJ1-4 | . | . | TRBV5-4 | TGTGCCAGCAGCTTGGGACCAGGGTGGGGGGAAAAACTGTTTTTT | CASSLGPGWGEKLFF
TRBJ2-7 | . | . | TRBV11-2 | TGTGCCAGCAGTGACAGCCGGGTCCCGACTTACGAGCAGTACTTC | CASSDSRVPTYEQYF
TRBJ2-5 | . | . | TRBV7-9 | TGTGCCAGTTTGGCAGGGAGGAGGTGGCAAGAGACCCAGTACTTC | CASLAGRRWQETQYF
TRBJ1-6 | . | . | TRBV25-1 | TGTGCCAGCAGTGATTCCAGGGACAATTCACCCCTCCACTTT | CASSDSRDNSPLHF
TRBJ1-3 | . | . | TRBV7-5 | TGTGCCAGAGCCCCCGAGAACACCATATATTTT | CARAPENTIYF
TRBJ1-1 | TRBD1 | . | TRBV6-5 | TGTGCCAGCAGTAAACCGGGACAGAGGGGAGCGGCAGCTTTCTTT | CASSKPGQRGAAAFF
TRBJ2-1 | . | . | TRBV5-4 | TGTGCCAGCAGCTTGGACGGGAAAATCTATGAGCAGTTCTTC | CASSLDGKIYEQFF
TRBJ2-3 | . | . | TRBV11-2 | TGTGCCAGCAGCTACGGGGAGGCAGATACGCAGTATTTT | CASSYGEADTQYF